This T cell receptor (beta chain) was profiled in a study of shared clonotypes between healthy human individuals. Notes on the study in general: Clonotype sharing levels among donors were expected to vary with sequencing depth.

Concerning this clone itself: Antigen unknown.

CDR1 and CDR2 (germline): MNHNS, SASEGT. The CDR3 loop spans 14 amino acids. The V end lost 9 bases, the J end lost 3 bases, and 18 bases lay between the germline ends. Repertoires were generated with immunoSEQ multiplex PCR, while TCRdb's copy carries only in-frame clones and drops some. The sample has about 470,000 clones, 70% to 80% seen once. V gene TRBV6-1 combines with J gene TRBJ2-7; D may be TRBD2 (5 bases). Sequenced: PBMCs. This TCR came from a woman between 40 and 50 years old in good health. Some clones in this sample may be carry-over from other donors' samples. In nucleotides, the CDR3 is TGTGCCAGTTCGAGGGAGATAGGGCTCTACGAGCAGTACTTC. Protein sequence: CASSREIGLYEQYF.